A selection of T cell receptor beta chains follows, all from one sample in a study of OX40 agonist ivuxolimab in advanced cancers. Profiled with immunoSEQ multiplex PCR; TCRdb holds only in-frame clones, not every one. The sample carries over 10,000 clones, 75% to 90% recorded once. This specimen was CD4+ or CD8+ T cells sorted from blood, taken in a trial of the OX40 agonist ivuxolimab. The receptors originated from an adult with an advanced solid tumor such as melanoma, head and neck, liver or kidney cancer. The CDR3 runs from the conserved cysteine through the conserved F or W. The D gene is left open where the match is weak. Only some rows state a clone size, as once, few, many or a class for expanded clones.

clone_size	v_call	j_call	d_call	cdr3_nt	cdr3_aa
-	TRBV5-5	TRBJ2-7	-	TGTGCCAGCAGCTTTTCCAGGGGCAGTTACGAGCAGTACTTC	CASSFSRGSYEQYF
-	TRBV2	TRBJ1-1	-	TGTGCCAGCGTGGCAGCTGAAGCTTTCTTT	CASVAAEAFF
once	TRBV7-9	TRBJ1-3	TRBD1	TGTGCCAGCAGCCTCCCGGGACAGTTAAACACCATATATTTT	CASSLPGQLNTIYF
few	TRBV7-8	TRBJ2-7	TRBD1	TGTGCCAGCAGCCCCCAGGGGGCAGGTTACGAGCAGTACTTC	CASSPQGAGYEQYF
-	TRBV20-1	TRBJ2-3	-	TGCAGTGCTTTCCAGGGGGATACGCAGTATTTT	CSAFQGDTQYF
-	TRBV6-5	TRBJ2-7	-	TGTGCCAGCAGTTACTCGTGGACAGAAGAGCAGTACTTC	CASSYSWTEEQYF
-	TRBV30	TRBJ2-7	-	TGTGCCTGGAAGGGGGAATCCTCCTACGAGCAGTACTTC	CAWKGESSYEQYF
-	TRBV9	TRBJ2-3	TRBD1	TGTGCCAGCAGCGCGACTCTTGGGGGACAGGGGACAATAGATACGCAGTATTTT	CASSATLGGQGTIDTQYF
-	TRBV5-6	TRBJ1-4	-	TGTGCCAGCAGCTCAGGGGCCCTTAATGAAAAACTGTTTTTT	CASSSGALNEKLFF
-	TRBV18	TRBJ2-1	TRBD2	TGTGCCAGCTCGCCATGGGAAGCGGGAGGCTCCTACAATGAGCAGTTCTTC	CASSPWEAGGSYNEQFF
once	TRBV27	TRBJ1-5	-	TGTGCCAGCAGTTTGGAGGGAAATAGCAATCAGCCCCAGCATTTT	CASSLEGNSNQPQHF
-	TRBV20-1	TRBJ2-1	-	TGCAGTGCCTCTTACAATGAGCAGTTCTTC	CSASYNEQFF
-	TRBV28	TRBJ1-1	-	TGTGCCAGCAGTTTAGAGCGCAGGGGTAGGGCTTTCTTT	CASSLERRGRAFF
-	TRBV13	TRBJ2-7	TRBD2	TGTGCCAGCAGCCTCTCTCTGGGGGGGGTTCAAAGCTCCTACGAGCAGTACTTC	CASSLSLGGVQSSYEQYF
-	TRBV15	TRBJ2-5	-	TGTGCCACCAGCGCCCCGGGACTCCAAGAGACCCAGTACTTC	CATSAPGLQETQYF
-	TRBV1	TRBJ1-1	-	TGCACCAGCAGCCAATGGGACATTAACACTGAAGCTTTCTTT	CTSSQWDINTEAFF
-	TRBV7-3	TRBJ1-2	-	TGTGCCAGCAGCTCCGACAACCTCTATGGCTACACCTTC	CASSSDNLYGYTF
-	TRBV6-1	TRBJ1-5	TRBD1	TGTGCCAGCAGTGAGACAGGGTTCAATCAGCCCCAGCATTTT	CASSETGFNQPQHF
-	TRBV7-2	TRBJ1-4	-	TGTGCCAGCAGCTGGGGGGACGAAAAACTGTTTTTT	CASSWGDEKLFF
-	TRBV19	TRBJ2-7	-	TGTGCCAGTAGTGGTGACTCCTACGAGCAGTACTTC	CASSGDSYEQYF
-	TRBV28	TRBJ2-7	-	TGTGCCAGCAGTTGGGGTCTCTCCTACGAGCAGTACTTC	CASSWGLSYEQYF
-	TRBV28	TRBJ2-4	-	TGTGCCAGCAGTCAGTCCCTTGGCAAAAACATTCAGTACTTC	CASSQSLGKNIQYF
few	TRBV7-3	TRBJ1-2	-	TGTGCCAGCAGCTTAACAGGGACGGGAGGCTACACCTTC	CASSLTGTGGYTF
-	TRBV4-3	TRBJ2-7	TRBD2	TGCGCCAGCAGCCAAGGGCGGGGGACCTACGAGCAGTACTTC	CASSQGRGTYEQYF
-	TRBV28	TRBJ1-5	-	TGTGCCAGCAGTTCTGGTTTGTCCCAGCATTTT	CASSSGLSQHF
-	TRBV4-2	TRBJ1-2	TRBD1	TGTGCCAGCAGCCAAGTGGCGGGACAGGTCAACTATGGCTACACCTTC	CASSQVAGQVNYGYTF
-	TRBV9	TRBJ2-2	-	TGTGCCAGCAGCGCCCAGATCGGGGAGCTGTTTTTT	CASSAQIGELFF
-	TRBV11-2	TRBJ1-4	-	TGTGCCAGCAGCTTAGGGGTTTTGCCCGCTAATGAAAAACTGTTTTTT	CASSLGVLPANEKLFF
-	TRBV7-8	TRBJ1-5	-	TGTGCCAGCAGCTTAGCTGGTGACAGCGGGAATCAGCCCCAGCATTTT	CASSLAGDSGNQPQHF
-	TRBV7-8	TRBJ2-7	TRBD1	TGTGCCAGCAGCCCGGGGACAGGGGGCAGGTACGAGCAGTACTTC	CASSPGTGGRYEQYF
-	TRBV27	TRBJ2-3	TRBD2	TGTGCCAGCAGTTTATCGGGGCTAGCGGGAGGAGCAGATACGCAGTATTTT	CASSLSGLAGGADTQYF
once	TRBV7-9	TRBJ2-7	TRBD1	TGTGCCAGCAGCTCAAGGGACAGTAACTACGAGCAGTACTTC	CASSSRDSNYEQYF
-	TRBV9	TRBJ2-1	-	TGTGCCAGCAGCCCGGACAGCAATGAGCAGTTCTTC	CASSPDSNEQFF
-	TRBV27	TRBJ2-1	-	TGTGCCAGCAGTTTCGCGGTAAACAATGAGCAGTTCTTC	CASSFAVNNEQFF
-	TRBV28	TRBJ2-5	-	TGTGCCATTTCTCCCGGGGGCCAAGAGACCCAGTACTTC	CAISPGGQETQYF
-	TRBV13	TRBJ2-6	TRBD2	TGTGCCAGCAGCTTAGGTGTGACTAGCGGCTCTGGGGCCAACGTCCTGACTTTC	CASSLGVTSGSGANVLTF
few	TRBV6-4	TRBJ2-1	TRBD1	TGTGCCAGCAGTGACTCTTGGACAGGTGCCTACAATGAGCAGTTCTTC	CASSDSWTGAYNEQFF
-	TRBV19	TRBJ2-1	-	TGTGCCAGTAGTGACTACGGGACTTTTTATGAGCAGTTCTTC	CASSDYGTFYEQFF
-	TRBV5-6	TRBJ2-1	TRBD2	TGTGCCAGCAGCTACTATAGCGGGGGGGCCGCTGAGCAGTTCTTC	CASSYYSGGAAEQFF
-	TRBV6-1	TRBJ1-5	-	TGTGCCAGCAGTGAAGACAGGGTAAGCAATCAGCCCCAGCATTTT	CASSEDRVSNQPQHF
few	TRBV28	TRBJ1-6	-	TGTGCCAGCAGTTTCGTATACGGGGGGTCACCCCTCCACTTT	CASSFVYGGSPLHF